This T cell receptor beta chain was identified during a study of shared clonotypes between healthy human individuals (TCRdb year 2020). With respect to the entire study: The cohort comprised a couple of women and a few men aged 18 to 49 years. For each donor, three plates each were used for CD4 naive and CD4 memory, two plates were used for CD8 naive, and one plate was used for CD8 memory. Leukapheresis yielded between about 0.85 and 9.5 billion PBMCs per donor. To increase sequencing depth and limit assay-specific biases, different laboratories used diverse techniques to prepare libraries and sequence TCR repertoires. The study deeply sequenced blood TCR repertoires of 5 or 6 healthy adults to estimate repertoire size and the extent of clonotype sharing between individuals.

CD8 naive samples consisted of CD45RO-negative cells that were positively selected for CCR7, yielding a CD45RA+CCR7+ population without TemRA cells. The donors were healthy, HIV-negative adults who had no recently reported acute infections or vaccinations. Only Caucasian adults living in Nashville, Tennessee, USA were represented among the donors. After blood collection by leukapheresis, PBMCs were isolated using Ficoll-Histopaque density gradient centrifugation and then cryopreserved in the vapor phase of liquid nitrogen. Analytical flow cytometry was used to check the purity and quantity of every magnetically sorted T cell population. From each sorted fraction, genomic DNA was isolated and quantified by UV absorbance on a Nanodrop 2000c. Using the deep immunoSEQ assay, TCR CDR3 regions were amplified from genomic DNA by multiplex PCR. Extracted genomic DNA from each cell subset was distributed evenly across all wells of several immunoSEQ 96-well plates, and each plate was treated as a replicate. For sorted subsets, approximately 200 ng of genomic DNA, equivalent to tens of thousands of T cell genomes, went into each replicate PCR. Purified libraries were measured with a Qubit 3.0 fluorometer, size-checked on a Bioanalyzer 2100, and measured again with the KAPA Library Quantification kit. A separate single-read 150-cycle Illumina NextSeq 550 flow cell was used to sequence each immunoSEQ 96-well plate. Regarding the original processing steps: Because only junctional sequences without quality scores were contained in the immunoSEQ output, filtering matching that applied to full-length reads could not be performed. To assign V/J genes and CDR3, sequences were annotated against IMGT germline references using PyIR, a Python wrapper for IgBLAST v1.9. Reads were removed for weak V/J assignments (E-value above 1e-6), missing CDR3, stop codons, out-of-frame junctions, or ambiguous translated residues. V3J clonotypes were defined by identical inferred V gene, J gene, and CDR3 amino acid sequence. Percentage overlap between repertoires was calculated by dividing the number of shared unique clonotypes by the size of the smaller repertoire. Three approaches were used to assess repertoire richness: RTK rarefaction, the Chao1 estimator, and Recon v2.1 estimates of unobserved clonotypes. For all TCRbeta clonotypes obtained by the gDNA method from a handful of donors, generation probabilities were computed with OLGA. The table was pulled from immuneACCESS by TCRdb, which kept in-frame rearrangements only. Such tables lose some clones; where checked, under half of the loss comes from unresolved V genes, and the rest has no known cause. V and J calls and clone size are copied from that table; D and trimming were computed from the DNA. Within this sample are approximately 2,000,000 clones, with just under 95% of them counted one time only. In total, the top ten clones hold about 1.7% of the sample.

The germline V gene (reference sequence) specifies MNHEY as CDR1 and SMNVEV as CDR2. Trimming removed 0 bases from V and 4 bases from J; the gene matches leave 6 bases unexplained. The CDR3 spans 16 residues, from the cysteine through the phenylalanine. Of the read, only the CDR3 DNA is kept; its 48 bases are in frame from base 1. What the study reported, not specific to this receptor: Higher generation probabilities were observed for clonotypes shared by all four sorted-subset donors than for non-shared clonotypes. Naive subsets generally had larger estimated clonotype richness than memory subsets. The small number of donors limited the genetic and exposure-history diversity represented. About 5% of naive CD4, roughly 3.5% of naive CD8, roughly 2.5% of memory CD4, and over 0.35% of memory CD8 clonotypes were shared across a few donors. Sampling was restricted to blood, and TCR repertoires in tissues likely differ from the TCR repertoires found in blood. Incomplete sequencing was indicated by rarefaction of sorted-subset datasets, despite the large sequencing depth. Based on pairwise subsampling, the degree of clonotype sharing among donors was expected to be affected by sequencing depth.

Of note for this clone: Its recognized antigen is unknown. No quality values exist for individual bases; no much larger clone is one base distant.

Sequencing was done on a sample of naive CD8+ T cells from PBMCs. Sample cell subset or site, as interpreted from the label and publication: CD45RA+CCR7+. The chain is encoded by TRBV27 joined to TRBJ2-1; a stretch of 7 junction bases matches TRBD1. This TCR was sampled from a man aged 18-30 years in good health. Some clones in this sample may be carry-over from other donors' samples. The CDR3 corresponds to CASSLSNRGIYNEQFF. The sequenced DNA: TGTGCCAGCAGTTTATCGAACAGGGGAATATACAATGAGCAGTTCTTC.